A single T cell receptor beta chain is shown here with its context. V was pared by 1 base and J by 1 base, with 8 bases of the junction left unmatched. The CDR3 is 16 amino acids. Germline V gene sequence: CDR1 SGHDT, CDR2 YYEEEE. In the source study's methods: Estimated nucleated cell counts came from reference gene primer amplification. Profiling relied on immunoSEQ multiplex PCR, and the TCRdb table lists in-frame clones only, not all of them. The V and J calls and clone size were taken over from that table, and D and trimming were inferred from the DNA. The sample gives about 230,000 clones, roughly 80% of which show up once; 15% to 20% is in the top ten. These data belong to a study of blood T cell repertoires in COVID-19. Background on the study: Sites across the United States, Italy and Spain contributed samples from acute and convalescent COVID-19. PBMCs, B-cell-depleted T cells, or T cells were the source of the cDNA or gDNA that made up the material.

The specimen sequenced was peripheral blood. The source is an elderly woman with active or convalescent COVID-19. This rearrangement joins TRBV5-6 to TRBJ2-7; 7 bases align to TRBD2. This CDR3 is CASSLRTGTKSYEQYF. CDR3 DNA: TGTGCCAGCAGCTTGCGAACCGGGACTAAGTCCTACGAGCAGTACTTC.